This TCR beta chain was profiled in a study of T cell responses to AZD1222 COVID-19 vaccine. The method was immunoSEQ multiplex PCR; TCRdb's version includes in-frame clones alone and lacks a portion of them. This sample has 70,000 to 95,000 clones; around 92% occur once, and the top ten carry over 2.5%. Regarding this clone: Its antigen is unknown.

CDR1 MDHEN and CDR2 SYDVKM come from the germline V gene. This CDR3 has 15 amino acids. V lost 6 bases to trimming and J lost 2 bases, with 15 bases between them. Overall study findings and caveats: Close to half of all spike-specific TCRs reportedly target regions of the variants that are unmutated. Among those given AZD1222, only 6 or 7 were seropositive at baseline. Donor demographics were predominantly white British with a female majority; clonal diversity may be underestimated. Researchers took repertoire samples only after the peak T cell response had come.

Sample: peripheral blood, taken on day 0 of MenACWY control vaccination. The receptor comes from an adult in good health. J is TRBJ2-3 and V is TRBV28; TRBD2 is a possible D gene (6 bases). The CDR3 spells CASRVRAGPTDTQYF. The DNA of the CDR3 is TGTGCCAGCAGGGTTAGAGCGGGCCCCACAGATACGCAGTATTTT.